The entry below describes one TCR beta chain. Antigen: not known. The data were taken from a study of cytomegalovirus exposure and HLA in healthy donors. Donors consisted of healthy bone marrow donors. Study results and limitations: Previously analyzed data showed that most TCR beta V segments were productive at a frequency of about 87% or about 30%. Only CMV serostatus was available as immune exposure information.

Researchers ran the PCR with 60 Vbeta and 13 Jbeta primers. Here immunoSEQ multiplex PCR was the method, and the copy in TCRdb shows in-frame clones only, minus some. This repertoire shows fewer than 200,000 clones, 68% found once; its top ten account for approximately 1.3%. The CDR3 contains 17 residues. V was clipped by 5 bases and J by 4 bases; unmatched bases: 8. Germline V CDR1 and CDR2: SNHLY, FYNNEI. This receptor was taken from a man aged 50 to 59 in good health and CMV-seronegative. Material for sequencing was PBMCs. V and J are TRBV2 and TRBJ2-1; TRBD2 matches 13 bases. CDR3 sequence: CASSPRLAGGGYNEQFF. The CDR3, as DNA: TGTGCCAGCAGTCCCCGACTAGCGGGGGGCGGTTACAATGAGCAGTTCTTC.